What follows describes a single TCR beta chain. Its specificity is not known. Other DNA sequences from this sample encode an identical CDR3 as well. Negatively enriched CD4+ T cells were divided by CD45RA into naive and memory. These data belong to a study of shared clonotypes between healthy human individuals. Whole-study results and caveats: Compared with memory subsets, naive subsets generally had larger estimated richness. Sharing across a few donors was seen in roughly 5% of naive CD4 clonotypes.

This was a deep-level run. Sequencing used immunoSEQ multiplex PCR; TCRdb keeps in-frame clones, though not all of them. The data hold 2 million to 2.5 million clones, with under 95% observed a single time. CDR1 is SQVTM, CDR2 ANQGSEA, per germline. The germline V and J ends were trimmed by 4 bases and 0 bases, with 7 bases remaining between them. This CDR3 region has 12 residues. The rearrangement joins TRBV29-1 to TRBJ2-7, with unresolved D. The receptor's source is a man between 18 and 35 years old in good health. Some clones in this sample may be carry-over from other donors' samples. The sample taken for sequencing was naive CD4+ T cells from PBMCs. Subset given: CD45RA+ positively selected. The CDR3 sequence is CSVVGSSYEQYF. For the CDR3, the DNA is TGCAGCGTTGTTGGCAGCTCCTACGAGCAGTACTTC.